The entry that follows covers one TCR beta chain sequence. This clonotype was observed a handful of times. Its antigen specificity is not known. No clone much larger than this one lies a single base away; base qualities are absent. Ficoll-Paque density gradient centrifugation was used to isolate PBMCs. For sequencing, an Illumina NovaSeq 6000 was employed. TCRalpha and TCRbeta cDNA libraries were constructed by 5'RACE with constant-segment primers, with sample barcodes and unique molecular identifiers being introduced. Trizol reagent was used to extract RNA from every sample. Amplification of the libraries took two PCR steps, and the second step added a second sample barcode plus Illumina TruSeq adapters. Libraries were sequenced on an Illumina NovaSeq with 2 x 150 bp paired-end reads. The study's processing was this. Reads were demultiplexed and collapsed into UMI-guided consensus sequences with migec v1.2.7. Using mixcr v2.1.11, the UMI consensuses were aligned to TRA and TRB V and J templates and assembled into clonotypes. A clonotype was counted as expanded or contracted only if both edgeR and NoisET called the change significant, with noise models trained on biological replicates. For edgeR calls, the thresholds were a false discovery rate-adjusted p below 0.01 and a log2 fold-change of 1. As an exploratory analysis of dynamics, PCA with hierarchical clustering was applied to max-normalized trajectories of the 1000 most abundant clonotypes. Each responding clone was given a CD4 or CD8 phenotype based on the CD4+ and CD8+ repertoires, which had been sequenced separately. TCRdb took the public reads, trimmed them with fastp at Q25, ran MiXCR for clone calling and kept in-frame beta chains. Each CDR3 protein appears once, grouped with its most common genes and DNA. The V and J calls shown here were made by TCRdb, not taken from the authors' results. The sample has around 220,000 distinct CDR3 sequences on record, 15% to 20% of them singletons. Around 3.4% of the sample is held by the ten biggest clonotypes.

The data stem from a study of T-cell memory formation after mild COVID-19 (dated by TCRdb to the early 2020s). The study in broad terms: TCR sequence clusters from the two donors were largely donor specific. T-cell clones expanding and contracting after mild COVID-19 in two donors were tracked by longitudinal TCRalpha and TCRbeta repertoire sequencing. Two young, previously healthy adult volunteers made up the cohort, one male and one female.

The research as a whole found: Balanced CD4/CD8 phenotypes were observed for clones contracting from day 15 to 85, whereas a bias towards CD4+ was observed for a second wave of clones expanding from day 15 to 37. Whether the second-wave clones peaking on day 37 were SARS-CoV-2 specific was not confirmed. Contracting CD4+ clones turned up mainly in the CM and EM memory subsets, whereas EMRA was where CD8+ clones were enriched. The study covered only a couple of mild cases, and larger cohorts including severe cases with pre-infection samples were considered necessary. Some responding clones were detected in pre-infection memory, suggesting pre-existing cross-reactive memory T cells joined the SARS-CoV-2 response.

The cysteine opens and the phenylalanine closes a CDR3 of 13 amino acids. Only the CDR3 DNA is retained, 39 bases long and in frame from the first base. V is clipped by 7 bases and J by 5 bases, and the sequence between their germline boundaries is 17 bases long. The germline V gene sets CDR1 to SQVTM and CDR2 to ANQGSEA. This chain joins TRBV29-1 to TRBJ1-1; D gene: possibly TRBD1, on 5 matching bases. This TCR was sampled from a man between 18 and 35 years old who had mild COVID-19 (a few samples of this study predate the infection). The sample titles of this study are shuffled in the database, so cell type and time point are left out; the donor was told from shared clones. Sequencing used PBMCs or a T cell subset sorted from them (not recorded which). The CDR3 corresponds to CSALGHISTEAFF. The sequenced DNA is TGCAGCGCATTAGGACACATATCGACTGAAGCTTTCTTT.